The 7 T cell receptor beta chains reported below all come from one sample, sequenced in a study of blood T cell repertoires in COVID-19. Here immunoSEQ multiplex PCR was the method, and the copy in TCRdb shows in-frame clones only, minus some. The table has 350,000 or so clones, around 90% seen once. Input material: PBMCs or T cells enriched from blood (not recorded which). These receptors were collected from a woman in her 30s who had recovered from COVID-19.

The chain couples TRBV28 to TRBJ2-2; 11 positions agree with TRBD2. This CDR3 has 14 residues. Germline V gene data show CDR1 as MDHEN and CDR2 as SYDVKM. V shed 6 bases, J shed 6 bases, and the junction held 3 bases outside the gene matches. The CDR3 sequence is CASSLAGGSGELFF. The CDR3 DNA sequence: TGTGCCAGCAGCTTAGCGGGGGGGTCCGGGGAGCTGTTTTTT.

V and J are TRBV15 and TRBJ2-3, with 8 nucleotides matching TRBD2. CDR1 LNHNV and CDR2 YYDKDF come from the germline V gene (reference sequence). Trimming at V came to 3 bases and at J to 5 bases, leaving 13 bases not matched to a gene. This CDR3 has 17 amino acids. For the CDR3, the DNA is TGTGCCACCAGCAGTGGGCTGGCGGGAGGTGGGGGAGATACGCAGTATTTT. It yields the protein CATSSGLAGGGGDTQYF.

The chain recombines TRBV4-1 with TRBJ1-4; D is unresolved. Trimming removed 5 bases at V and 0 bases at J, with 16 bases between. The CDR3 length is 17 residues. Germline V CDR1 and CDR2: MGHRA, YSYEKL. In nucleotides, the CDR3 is TGCGCCAGCAGCGGGAGCGGGCTGGGGACAACTAATGAAAAACTGTTTTTT. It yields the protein CASSGSGLGTTNEKLFF.

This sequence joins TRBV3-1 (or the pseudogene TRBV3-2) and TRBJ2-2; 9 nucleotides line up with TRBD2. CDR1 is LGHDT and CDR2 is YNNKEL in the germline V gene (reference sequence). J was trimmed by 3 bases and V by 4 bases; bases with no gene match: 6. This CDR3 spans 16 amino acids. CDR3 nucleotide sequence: TGTGCCAGCAGCCTTAGCGGGAGTTGGTACACCGGGGAGCTGTTTTTT. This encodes CASSLSGSWYTGELFF.

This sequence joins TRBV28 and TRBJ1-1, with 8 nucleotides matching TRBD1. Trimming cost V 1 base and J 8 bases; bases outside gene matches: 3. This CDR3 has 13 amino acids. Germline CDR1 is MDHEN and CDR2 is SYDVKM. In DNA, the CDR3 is TGTGCCAGCAGTTTATTGACAGGGGTAGAAGCTTTCTTT. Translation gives CASSLLTGVEAFF.

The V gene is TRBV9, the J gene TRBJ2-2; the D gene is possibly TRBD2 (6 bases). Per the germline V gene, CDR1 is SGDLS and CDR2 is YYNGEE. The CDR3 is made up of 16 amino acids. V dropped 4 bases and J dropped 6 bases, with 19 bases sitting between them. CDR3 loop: CASSKAGGTRAGELFF. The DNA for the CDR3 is TGTGCCAGCAGCAAAGCTGGCGGGACCCGAGCCGGGGAGCTGTTTTTT.

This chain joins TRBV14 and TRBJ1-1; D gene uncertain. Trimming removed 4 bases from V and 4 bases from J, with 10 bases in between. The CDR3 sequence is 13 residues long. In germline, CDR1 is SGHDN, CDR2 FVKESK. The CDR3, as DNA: TGTGCCAGCAGCCTCCTAGGCCCCACTGAAGCTTTCTTT. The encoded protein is CASSLLGPTEAFF.